These T cell receptor beta chains were read from a single sample in a study of blood T cell repertoires in COVID-19. Measured with immunoSEQ multiplex PCR; TCRdb has only the in-frame clones, and not every one. The sample contains roughly 350,000 clones, 85% of which appear only once. The source material was peripheral blood. The receptors shown here come from a woman under 30 with acute or convalescent COVID-19. The CDR3 runs from the conserved cysteine through the conserved F or W. D genes are given only for firm matches. Size tells how often a clone was seen (once, few, many) or the class of an expanded clone, and some rows leave it out.

abundance	v_gene	d_gene	j_gene	CDR3aa	CDR3nt
.	TRBV27	.	TRBJ2-7	CASSRDTFYEQYF	TGTGCCAGCAGTCGCGACACCTTCTACGAGCAGTACTTC
once	TRBV6-5	.	TRBJ2-4	CASRRPGWGPNIQYF	TGTGCCAGCAGAAGACCAGGGTGGGGGCCTAACATTCAGTACTTC
.	TRBV6-5	TRBD1	TRBJ1-5	CASGGQGAMAQHF	TGTGCCAGCGGGGGACAGGGGGCGATGGCCCAGCATTTT
.	TRBV5-4	.	TRBJ2-5	CASSLEEPETQYF	TGTGCCAGCAGCTTGGAGGAGCCAGAGACCCAGTACTTC
.	TRBV5-1	.	TRBJ2-1	CASSAGDGVNEQFF	TGCGCCAGCAGCGCAGGGGACGGGGTCAATGAGCAGTTCTTC
.	TRBV5-1	TRBD1	TRBJ1-1	CASSYGQGASPEAFF	TGCGCCAGCAGCTACGGACAGGGGGCCTCGCCTGAAGCTTTCTTT
.	TRBV30	.	TRBJ1-5	CAWSVGRGRGNQPQHF	TGTGCCTGGAGTGTTGGCAGGGGAAGGGGCAATCAGCCCCAGCATTTT
.	TRBV5-1	.	TRBJ2-2	CASSLAGTGELFF	TGCGCCAGCAGCCTGGCGGGCACCGGGGAGCTGTTTTTT
.	TRBV5-1	TRBD1	TRBJ2-5	CASSSSGGETQYF	TGCGCCAGCAGCTCCTCAGGGGGAGAGACCCAGTACTTC
.	TRBV11-1	.	TRBJ2-1	CASSLARAEHNEQFF	TGTGCCAGCAGCTTAGCGCGAGCGGAACACAATGAGCAGTTCTTC
.	TRBV10-3	TRBD2	TRBJ2-3	CAISDGGVITDTQYF	TGTGCCATCAGTGACGGGGGGGTGATCACAGATACGCAGTATTTT
.	TRBV6-5	.	TRBJ2-7	CASKEGLGAEQYF	TGTGCCAGCAAGGAGGGTCTTGGGGCCGAGCAGTACTTC
.	TRBV4-1	.	TRBJ1-6	CASSQDSGLYNSPLHF	TGCGCCAGCAGCCAAGATTCAGGCCTCTATAATTCACCCCTCCACTTT
few	TRBV4-1	TRBD2	TRBJ2-1	CASSPPSGENNEQFF	TGCGCCAGCAGCCCTCCTAGCGGGGAGAACAATGAGCAGTTCTTC
.	TRBV2	.	TRBJ2-7	CASSGPPEQYF	TGTGCCAGCAGTGGGCCACCCGAGCAGTACTTC
once	TRBV2	.	TRBJ2-4	CASSPILVAKNIQYF	TGTGCCAGCAGTCCGATTTTAGTAGCCAAAAACATTCAGTACTTC
.	TRBV28	.	TRBJ1-3	CASSIQGLGNTIYF	TGTGCCAGCAGCATCCAGGGGCTCGGAAACACCATATATTTT
.	TRBV25-1	.	TRBJ1-6	CASSVGGSSPLHF	TGTGCCAGCAGTGTAGGGGGATCCTCACCCCTCCACTTT
.	TRBV6-6	.	TRBJ2-7	CASSYGDTHHEQYF	TGTGCCAGCAGTTACGGGGACACCCACCACGAGCAGTACTTC
.	TRBV11-2	.	TRBJ1-6	CASRKGDYNSPLHF	TGTGCCAGCCGGAAAGGGGACTATAATTCACCCCTCCACTTT
.	TRBV10-2	.	TRBJ1-1	CASSGEGDTEAFF	TGCGCCAGCAGTGGTGAGGGGGACACTGAAGCTTTCTTT
.	TRBV12-1	.	TRBJ2-1	CASSWSGGRIDEQFF	TGTGCCAGCAGCTGGAGCGGGGGGCGTATCGATGAGCAGTTCTTC
.	TRBV3-1/TRBV3-2	TRBD2	TRBJ2-3	CASSPWTSGSTDTQYF	TGTGCCAGCAGCCCTTGGACTAGCGGTAGCACAGATACGCAGTATTTT
.	TRBV5-1	.	TRBJ2-2	CASSFGGTNTGELFF	TGCGCCAGCAGCTTCGGGGGTACGAACACCGGGGAGCTGTTTTTT
.	TRBV5-1	.	TRBJ1-1	CASSFSAGGPDTEAFF	TGCGCCAGCAGCTTTAGTGCGGGGGGCCCGGACACTGAAGCTTTCTTT
.	TRBV18	TRBD1	TRBJ1-2	CASSPNQGDSSGYTF	TGTGCCAGCTCACCTAACCAGGGGGATAGCTCTGGCTACACCTTC
once	TRBV2	TRBD1	TRBJ1-5	CASRDPQGYSNQPQHF	TGTGCCAGCAGGGATCCACAGGGGTATAGCAATCAGCCCCAGCATTTT
.	TRBV19	.	TRBJ1-3	CASSIEGGNTIYF	TGTGCCAGTAGTATCGAGGGTGGAAACACCATATATTTT
.	TRBV2	.	TRBJ1-1	CASSDFKRNTEAFF	TGTGCCAGCAGTGACTTTAAGAGGAACACTGAAGCTTTCTTT
.	TRBV12-5	TRBD1	TRBJ1-1	CASGLPTGGTEAFF	TGTGCTAGTGGCCTACCTACAGGGGGCACTGAAGCTTTCTTT
few	TRBV5-4	.	TRBJ1-3	CASSLDRRGSGNTIYF	TGTGCCAGCAGCTTGGATAGGAGGGGTTCCGGAAACACCATATATTTT
.	TRBV28	TRBD1	TRBJ1-1	CASRIGGGADTEAFF	TGTGCCAGCAGAATAGGAGGGGGCGCGGACACTGAAGCTTTCTTT
.	TRBV7-6	.	TRBJ2-2	CANRVSTGELFF	TGTGCCAACAGGGTTAGCACCGGGGAGCTGTTTTTT
.	TRBV2	TRBD1	TRBJ2-3	CASTGGKGTDTQYF	TGTGCCAGTACAGGGGGCAAGGGCACAGATACGCAGTATTTT
.	TRBV18	.	TRBJ1-5	CASSPGGVENQPQHF	TGTGCCAGCTCACCCGGGGGAGTTGAAAATCAGCCCCAGCATTTT
.	TRBV7-3	.	TRBJ1-2	CASSPEGGGYTF	TGTGCCAGCAGCCCGGAGGGTGGCGGCTACACCTTC
.	TRBV27	.	TRBJ2-6	CASSPSGANVLTF	TGTGCCAGCAGTCCCTCCGGGGCCAACGTCCTGACTTTC
.	TRBV4-1	TRBD1	TRBJ2-7	CASSLTPSGTGDEQYF	TGCGCCAGCAGCCTAACCCCCAGCGGGACAGGGGACGAGCAGTACTTC
.	TRBV9	TRBD1	TRBJ2-3	CASSVGTGSSTDTQYF	TGTGCCAGCAGCGTAGGGACAGGGTCTAGCACAGATACGCAGTATTTT
.	TRBV5-1	.	TRBJ1-2	CASSLEANYGYTF	TGCGCCAGCAGCTTGGAAGCGAACTATGGCTACACCTTC
.	TRBV28	TRBD1	TRBJ2-5	CASSLYRGRKETQYF	TGTGCCAGCAGTTTGTACAGGGGGCGCAAAGAGACCCAGTACTTC
once	TRBV29-1	.	TRBJ1-1	CSVEGRGSTEAFF	TGCAGCGTTGAGGGCAGGGGTAGCACTGAAGCTTTCTTT
.	TRBV4-1	.	TRBJ2-1	CASSDPAASSYNEQFF	TGCGCCAGCAGCGACCCCGCAGCGAGCTCCTACAATGAGCAGTTCTTC
once	TRBV5-4	.	TRBJ2-7	CASSPGRGAYEQYF	TGTGCCAGCAGCCCCGGAAGGGGTGCCTACGAGCAGTACTTC
.	TRBV7-9	TRBD1	TRBJ1-4	CASSAYPQGQGEKLFF	TGTGCCAGCAGCGCCTATCCGCAGGGACAGGGTGAAAAACTGTTTTTT
.	TRBV19	.	TRBJ1-2	CASSPIGLNGYTF	TGTGCCAGTAGCCCAATAGGACTAAATGGCTACACCTTC
.	TRBV27	.	TRBJ1-5	CASSLSSDQPQHF	TGTGCCAGCAGTTTGTCTTCTGATCAGCCCCAGCATTTT
.	TRBV7-3	.	TRBJ1-1	CASSFDAGKFTEAFF	TGTGCCAGCAGCTTCGATGCAGGGAAGTTCACTGAAGCTTTCTTT
.	TRBV5-1	TRBD2	TRBJ2-7	CASSSLLAGESYEQYF	TGCGCCAGCAGCTCCCTTCTAGCGGGAGAGAGCTACGAGCAGTACTTC
.	TRBV11-2	.	TRBJ1-1	CASSLEGAAEAFF	TGTGCCAGCAGCTTAGAAGGGGCAGCTGAAGCTTTCTTT
.	TRBV7-3	.	TRBJ2-7	CASSLTLGGEQYF	TGTGCCAGCAGCTTAACGTTAGGCGGCGAGCAGTACTTC